This T cell receptor beta chain originates from a study of blood T cell repertoires in COVID-19. Across the whole study: From the United States, Italy and Spain came samples of acute and convalescent COVID-19. PBMCs, B-cell-depleted T cells, or T cells provided the cDNA or gDNA that made up the material.

TCRdb's table, derived via immunoSEQ multiplex PCR, lists solely in-frame clones and lacks some. The data contain approximately 240,000 clones, more than 80% of them singletons. Germline V gene lookup returns CDR1 LGHDT and CDR2 YNNKEL (reference sequence). V was clipped by 2 bases and J by 9 bases, with 14 bases between them. The CDR3 loop spans 14 amino acids. J is TRBJ1-3 and V is TRBV3-1 (or the pseudogene TRBV3-2); D may be TRBD1 (5 bases). Sample: PBMCs or T cells enriched from blood (not recorded which). The clonotype comes from a woman younger than 30 in a cohort exposed to, infected with or recovered from COVID-19 (not recorded which). CDR3 DNA sequence: TGTGCCAGCAGCCAATGGGTCTCCGGGGGCACCATATATTTT. This gives the protein CASSQWVSGGTIYF.